This TCR beta chain was recorded in a study of CD8 T cells in Susac syndrome. Findings of the study overall: It was acknowledged in the study that the number of individuals who were included in its TCR sequencing and HLA analysis was relatively small.

About this clonotype: Its antigen is unidentified.

CDR1 is MDHEN, CDR2 SYDVKM, per germline. The CDR3 has 20 residues. The J segment lost 3 bases and the V segment lost 3 bases, leaving 22 bases of the junction unmatched. TEMRA cells were FACS-enriched, while CD8+ and CD4+ T cells were negatively isolated. Random hexamers served to reverse transcribe roughly 0.5 to 1 ug RNA. The method of amplification for TCR beta CDR3 was immunoSEQ multiplex PCR, covering 54 Vbeta and 13 Jbeta. TCRdb itself ran the immunoSEQ multiplex PCR reads through MiXCR, one entry per CDR3 protein. Altogether about 300,000 distinct CDR3 sequences are present, almost 85% being singletons, with the ten largest covering about 0.22%.

The gene calls are TRBV28 and TRBJ2-7, with 8 bases aligning to TRBD2. Sequencing used CD8+ T cells from PBMCs. The sequence came from a human donor with multiple sclerosis. CDR3 DNA: TGTGCCAGCAGTTTTTCCTTCGGGGGGCCTTTGGGACTAGTGGACTACGAGCAGTACTTC. The encoded protein is CASSFSFGGPLGLVDYEQYF.